This T cell receptor (beta chain) was obtained from a study of control samples from healthy donors and cancer patients. There are 18 residues in the CDR3. V trimming: 6 bases; J trimming: 6 bases; junction bases outside the gene matches: 14. In germline, CDR1 is SGHAT, CDR2 FQNNGV. Clones were read by immunoSEQ multiplex PCR, and TCRdb kept only the in-frame ones, dropping some. The sample holds 110,000 to 150,000 clones, roughly 92% seen once. The chain uses TRBV11-2 and TRBJ1-4; 12 bases fit TRBD1. The sequencing input was blood. The clonotype originates from a man aged 35 to 55 in good health. The CDR3 is CASSQFPGQGASDEKLFF. In DNA, the CDR3 is TGTGCCAGCAGTCAATTCCCGGGACAGGGGGCATCGGATGAAAAACTGTTTTTT. Full variable domain (rest looked up from reference TRBV11-2 and TRBJ1-4): EAGVAQSPRYKIIEKRQSVAFWCNPISGHATLYWYQQILGQGPKLLIQFQNNGVVDDSQLPKDRFSAERLKGVDSTLKIQPAKLEDSAVYLCASSQFPGQGASDEKLFFGSGTQLSVL.